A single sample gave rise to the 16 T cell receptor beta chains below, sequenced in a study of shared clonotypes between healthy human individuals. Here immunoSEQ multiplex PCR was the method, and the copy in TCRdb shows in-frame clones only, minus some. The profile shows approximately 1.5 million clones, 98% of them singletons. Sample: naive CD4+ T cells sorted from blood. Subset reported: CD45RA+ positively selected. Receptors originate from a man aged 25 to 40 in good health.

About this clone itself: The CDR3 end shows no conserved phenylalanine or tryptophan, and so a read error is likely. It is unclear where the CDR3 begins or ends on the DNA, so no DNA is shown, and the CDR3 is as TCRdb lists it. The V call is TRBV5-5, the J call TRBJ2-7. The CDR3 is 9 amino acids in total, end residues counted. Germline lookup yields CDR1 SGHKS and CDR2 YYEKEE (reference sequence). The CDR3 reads CASSLERRL.

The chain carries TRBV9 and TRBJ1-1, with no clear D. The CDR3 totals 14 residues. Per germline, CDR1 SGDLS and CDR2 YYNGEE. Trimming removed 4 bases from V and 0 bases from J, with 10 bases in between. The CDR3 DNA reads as TGTGCCAGCAGCCCCGCAACCATGAACACTGAAGCTTTCTTT. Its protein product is CASSPATMNTEAFF.

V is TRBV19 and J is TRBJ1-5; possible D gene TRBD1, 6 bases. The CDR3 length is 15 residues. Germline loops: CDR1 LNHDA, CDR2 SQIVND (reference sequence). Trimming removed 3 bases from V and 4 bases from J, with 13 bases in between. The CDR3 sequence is CASSMGDRRNQPQHF. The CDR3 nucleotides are TGTGCCAGTAGTATGGGAGACAGGAGAAATCAGCCCCAGCATTTT.

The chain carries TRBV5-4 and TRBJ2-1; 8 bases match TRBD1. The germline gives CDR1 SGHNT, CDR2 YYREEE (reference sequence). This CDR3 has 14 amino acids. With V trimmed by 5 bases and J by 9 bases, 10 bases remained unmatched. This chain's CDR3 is CASSQKTGGAEQFF. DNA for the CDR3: TGTGCCAGCAGTCAAAAAACAGGGGGAGCTGAGCAGTTCTTC.

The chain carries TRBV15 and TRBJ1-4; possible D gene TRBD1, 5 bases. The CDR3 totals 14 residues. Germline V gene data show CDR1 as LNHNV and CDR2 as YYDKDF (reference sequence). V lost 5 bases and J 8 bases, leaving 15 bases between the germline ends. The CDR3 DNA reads TGTGCCACCAGCCGAGGGACCGAAGGCGAAAAACTGTTTTTT. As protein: CATSRGTEGEKLFF.

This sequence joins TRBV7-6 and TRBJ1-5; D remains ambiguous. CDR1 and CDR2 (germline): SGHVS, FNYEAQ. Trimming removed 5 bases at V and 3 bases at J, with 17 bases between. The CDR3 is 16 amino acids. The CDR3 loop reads CASSQISPSSNQPQHF. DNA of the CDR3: TGTGCCAGCAGCCAGATCAGCCCCTCTTCCAATCAGCCCCAGCATTTT.

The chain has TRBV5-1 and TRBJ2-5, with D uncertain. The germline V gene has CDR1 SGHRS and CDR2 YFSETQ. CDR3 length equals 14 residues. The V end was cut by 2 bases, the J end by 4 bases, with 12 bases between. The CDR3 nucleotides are TGCGCCAGCAGCTTAGAAGGGTCAGGAGAGACCCAGTACTTC. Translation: CASSLEGSGETQYF.

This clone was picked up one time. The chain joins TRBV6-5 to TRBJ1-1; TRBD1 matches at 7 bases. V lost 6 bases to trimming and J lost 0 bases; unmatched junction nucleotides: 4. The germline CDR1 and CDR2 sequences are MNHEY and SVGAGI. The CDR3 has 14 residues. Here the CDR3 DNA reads TGTGCCAGCAGGGGACAGCTCATGAACACTGAAGCTTTCTTT. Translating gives CASRGQLMNTEAFF.

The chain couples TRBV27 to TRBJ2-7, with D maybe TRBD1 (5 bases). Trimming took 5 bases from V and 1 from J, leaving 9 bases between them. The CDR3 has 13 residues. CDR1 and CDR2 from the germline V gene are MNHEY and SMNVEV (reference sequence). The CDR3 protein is CASSTRQSYEQYF. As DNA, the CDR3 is TGTGCCAGCAGTACCAGACAGTCCTACGAGCAGTACTTC.

The CDR3 nucleotides read TGTGCCAGCAGTCTGGAGGCCCAAGAGACCCAGTACTTC. It yields the protein CASSLEAQETQYF. This chain uses TRBV2 with TRBJ2-5, with D possibly matching TRBD2 (5 bases). From germline, CDR1 is SNHLY and CDR2 FYNNEI. The CDR3 sequence is 13 residues long. Trimming took 5 bases from V and 1 from J, leaving 8 bases between them.

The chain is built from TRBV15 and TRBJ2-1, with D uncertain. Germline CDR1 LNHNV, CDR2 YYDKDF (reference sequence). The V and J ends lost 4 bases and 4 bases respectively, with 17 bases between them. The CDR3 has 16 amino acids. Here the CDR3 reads CATSKIPVSGYNEQFF. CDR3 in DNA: TGTGCCACCAGCAAGATTCCGGTTTCGGGTTACAATGAGCAGTTCTTC.

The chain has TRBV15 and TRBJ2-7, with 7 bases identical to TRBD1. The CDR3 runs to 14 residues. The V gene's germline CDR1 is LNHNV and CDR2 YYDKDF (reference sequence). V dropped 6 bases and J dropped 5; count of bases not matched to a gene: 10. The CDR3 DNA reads TGTGCCACCAGGACAATGGGACAGCCAGACGAGCAGTACTTC. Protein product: CATRTMGQPDEQYF. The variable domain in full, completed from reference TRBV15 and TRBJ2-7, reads DAMVIQNPRYQVTQFGKPVTLSCSQTLNHNVMYWYQQKSSQAPKLLFHYYDKDFNNEADTPDNFQSRRPNTSFCFLDIRSPGLGDTAMYLCATRTMGQPDEQYFGPGTRLTVT.

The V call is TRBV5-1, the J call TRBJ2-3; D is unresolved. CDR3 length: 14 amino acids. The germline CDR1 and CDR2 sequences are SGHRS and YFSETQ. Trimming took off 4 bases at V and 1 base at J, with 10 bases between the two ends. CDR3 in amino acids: CASSPQDRTDTQYF. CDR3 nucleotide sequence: TGCGCCAGCAGCCCCCAGGACCGCACAGATACGCAGTATTTT.

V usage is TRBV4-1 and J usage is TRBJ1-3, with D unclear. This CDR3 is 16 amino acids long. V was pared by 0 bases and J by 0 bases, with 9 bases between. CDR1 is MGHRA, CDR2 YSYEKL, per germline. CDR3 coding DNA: TGCGCCAGCAGCCAAGACGGACGGAACTCTGGAAACACCATATATTTT. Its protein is CASSQDGRNSGNTIYF.

The CDR3 loop is CASSIGLAGAAYEQYF. The CDR3 DNA is TGTGCCAGTAGTATAGGACTAGCGGGAGCAGCGTACGAGCAGTACTTC. The V and J genes are TRBV19 and TRBJ2-7; 12 nucleotides agree with TRBD2. The ends lost 1 base at V and 4 bases at J; junction bases unmatched: 5. Germline lookup yields CDR1 LNHDA and CDR2 SQIVND (reference sequence). CDR3 size: 16 residues.

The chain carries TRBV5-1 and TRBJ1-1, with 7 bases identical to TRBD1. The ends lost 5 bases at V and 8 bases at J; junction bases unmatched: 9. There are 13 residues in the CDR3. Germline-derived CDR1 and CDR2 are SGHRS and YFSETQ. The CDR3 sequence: CASSLLQGPEAFF. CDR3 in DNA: TGCGCCAGCAGTCTTCTACAGGGGCCGGAAGCTTTCTTT.